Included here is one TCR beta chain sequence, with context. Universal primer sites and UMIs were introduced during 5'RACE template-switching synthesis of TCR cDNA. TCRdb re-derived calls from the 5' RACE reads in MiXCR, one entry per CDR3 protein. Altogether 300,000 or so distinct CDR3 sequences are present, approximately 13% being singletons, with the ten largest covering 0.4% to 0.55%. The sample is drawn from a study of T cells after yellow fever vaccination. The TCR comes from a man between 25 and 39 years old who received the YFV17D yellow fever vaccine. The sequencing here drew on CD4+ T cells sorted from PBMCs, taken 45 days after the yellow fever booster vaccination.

In DNA form, the CDR3 reads TGTGCCAGCAGACTCCGGGGGGGGACGCAGTATTTT. This gives the protein CASRLRGGTQYF. The chain uses TRBV6-5 and TRBJ2-3; TRBD2 matches at 8 bases. V shed 6 bases and J 9 bases; nucleotides not matched to a gene: 5. This CDR3 contains 12 residues. Germline V lookup: CDR1 MNHEY, CDR2 SVGAGI.